This T cell receptor (beta chain) was recovered during a study of T cell responses to AZD1222 COVID-19 vaccine. The study's findings and limits: Clonal diversity was possibly underestimated, and the donors were mostly white British, with more females. CD4 TCRs associated with vaccination spanned spike, dominating at 160-218 and 743-854.

Concerning this clone itself: Its antigen remains unidentified.

The CDR3 is 13 amino acids. Trimming took 3 bases from V and 8 from J; bases not matched to a gene: 4. Clones were read by immunoSEQ multiplex PCR, and TCRdb kept only the in-frame ones, dropping some. The repertoire holds some 150,000 clones, with 85% to 95% as singletons. The chain uses TRBV12-3 or TRBV12-4 and TRBJ1-3, with 7 bases lining up with TRBD1. Specimen: peripheral blood, collected on day 0 of AZD1222 vaccination. This TCR was sampled from an adult in good health. CDR3 bases: TGTGCCAGCAGTTTGACAGGGTCGGACACCATATATTTT. Translating it yields CASSLTGSDTIYF.